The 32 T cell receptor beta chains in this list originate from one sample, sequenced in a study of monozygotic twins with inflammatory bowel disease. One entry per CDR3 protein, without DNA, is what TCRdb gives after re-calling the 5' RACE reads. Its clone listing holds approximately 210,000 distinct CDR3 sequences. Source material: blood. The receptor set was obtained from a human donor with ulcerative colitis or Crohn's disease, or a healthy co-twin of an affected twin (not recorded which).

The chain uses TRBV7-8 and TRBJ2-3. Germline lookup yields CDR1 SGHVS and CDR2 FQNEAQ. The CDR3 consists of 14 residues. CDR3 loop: CASSRGLISDTQYF.

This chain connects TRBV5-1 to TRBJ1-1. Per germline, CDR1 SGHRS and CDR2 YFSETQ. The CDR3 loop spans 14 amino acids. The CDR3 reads CASSLGWRNTEAFF.

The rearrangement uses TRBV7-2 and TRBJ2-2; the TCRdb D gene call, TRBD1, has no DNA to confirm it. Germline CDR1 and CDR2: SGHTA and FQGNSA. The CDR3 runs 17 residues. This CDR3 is CTSSLDSGQGWSGELFF.

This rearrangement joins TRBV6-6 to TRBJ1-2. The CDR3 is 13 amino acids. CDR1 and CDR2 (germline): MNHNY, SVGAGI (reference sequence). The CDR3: CASSYSTWGGYTF.

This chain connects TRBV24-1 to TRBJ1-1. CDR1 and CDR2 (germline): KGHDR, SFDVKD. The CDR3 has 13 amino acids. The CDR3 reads CATSREWNTEAFF.

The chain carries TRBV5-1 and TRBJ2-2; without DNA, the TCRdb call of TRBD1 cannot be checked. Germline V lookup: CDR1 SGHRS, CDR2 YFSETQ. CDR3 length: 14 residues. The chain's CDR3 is CASRQGITAGELFF.

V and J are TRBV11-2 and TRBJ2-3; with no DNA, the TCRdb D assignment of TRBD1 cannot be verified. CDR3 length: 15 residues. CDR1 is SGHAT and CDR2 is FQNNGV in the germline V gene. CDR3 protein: CASSLRQGWTDTQYF. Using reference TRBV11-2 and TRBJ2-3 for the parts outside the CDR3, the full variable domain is EAGVAQSPRYKIIEKRQSVAFWCNPISGHATLYWYQQILGQGPKLLIQFQNNGVVDDSQLPKDRFSAERLKGVDSTLKIQPAKLEDSAVYLCASSLRQGWTDTQYFGPGTRLTVL.

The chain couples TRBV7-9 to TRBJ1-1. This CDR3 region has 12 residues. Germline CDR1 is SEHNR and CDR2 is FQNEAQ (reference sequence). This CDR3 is CASSSGREGAFF. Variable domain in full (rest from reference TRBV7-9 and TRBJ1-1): DTGVSQNPRHKITKRGQNVTFRCDPISEHNRLYWYRQTLGQGPEFLTYFQNEAQLEKSRLLSDRFSAERPKGSFSTLEIQRTEQGDSAMYLCASSSGREGAFFGQGTRLTVV.

CDR3 in amino acids: CASSFRGLSYGYTF. The rearrangement joins TRBV5-4 to TRBJ1-2; the TCRdb D gene call, TRBD1, has no DNA to confirm it. The CDR3 sequence is 14 residues long. Germline V CDR1 and CDR2: SGHNT, YYREEE (reference sequence).

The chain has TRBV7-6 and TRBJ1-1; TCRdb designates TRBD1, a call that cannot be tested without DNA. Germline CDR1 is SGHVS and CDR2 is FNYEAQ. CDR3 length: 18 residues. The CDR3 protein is CASSSTTQGAVRNTEAFF.

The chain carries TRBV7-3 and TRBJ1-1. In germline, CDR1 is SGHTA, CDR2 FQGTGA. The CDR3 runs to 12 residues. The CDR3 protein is CASSLRDTEAFF.

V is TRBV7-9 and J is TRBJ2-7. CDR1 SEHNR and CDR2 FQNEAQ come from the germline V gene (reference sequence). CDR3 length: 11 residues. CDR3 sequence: CASSPDYEQYF.

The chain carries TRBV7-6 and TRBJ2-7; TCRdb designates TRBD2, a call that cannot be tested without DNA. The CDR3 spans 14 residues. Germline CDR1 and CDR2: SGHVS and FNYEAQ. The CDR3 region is CASSTLPGNYEQYF.

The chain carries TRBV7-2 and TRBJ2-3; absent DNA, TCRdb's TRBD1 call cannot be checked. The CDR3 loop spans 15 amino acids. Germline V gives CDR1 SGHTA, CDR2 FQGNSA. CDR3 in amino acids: CASSLIAGAADTQYF.

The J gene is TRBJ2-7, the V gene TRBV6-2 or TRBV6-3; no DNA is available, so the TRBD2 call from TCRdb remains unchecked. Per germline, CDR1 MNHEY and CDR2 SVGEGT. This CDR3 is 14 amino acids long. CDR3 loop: CASRTSGKGYEQYF.

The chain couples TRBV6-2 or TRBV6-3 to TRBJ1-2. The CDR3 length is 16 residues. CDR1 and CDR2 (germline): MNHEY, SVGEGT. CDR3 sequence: CASSYSGLWTAYGYTF.

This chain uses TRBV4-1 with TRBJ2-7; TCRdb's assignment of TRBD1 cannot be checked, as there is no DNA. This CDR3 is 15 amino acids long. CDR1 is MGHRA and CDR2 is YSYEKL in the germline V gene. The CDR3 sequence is CASSQESRPHYEQYF.

This chain's CDR3 is CATSDLTGKTTDTQYF. This chain joins TRBV24-1 and TRBJ2-3; the TCRdb call, TRBD1, lacks DNA for checking. The germline gives CDR1 KGHDR, CDR2 SFDVKD. The CDR3 runs 16 residues.

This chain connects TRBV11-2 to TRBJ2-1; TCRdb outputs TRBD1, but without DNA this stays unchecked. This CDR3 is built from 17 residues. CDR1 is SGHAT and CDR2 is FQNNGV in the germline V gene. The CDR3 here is CASSPWGQDVLVDEQFF.

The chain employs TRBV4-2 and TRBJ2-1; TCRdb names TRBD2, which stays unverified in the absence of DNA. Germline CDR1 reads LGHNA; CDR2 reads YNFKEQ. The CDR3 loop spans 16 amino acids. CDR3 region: CASSPTGTSVIYEQFF.

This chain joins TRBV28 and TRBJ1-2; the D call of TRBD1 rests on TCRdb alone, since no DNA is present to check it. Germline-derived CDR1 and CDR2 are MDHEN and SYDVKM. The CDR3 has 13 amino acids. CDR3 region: CASRYQGAEGYTF.

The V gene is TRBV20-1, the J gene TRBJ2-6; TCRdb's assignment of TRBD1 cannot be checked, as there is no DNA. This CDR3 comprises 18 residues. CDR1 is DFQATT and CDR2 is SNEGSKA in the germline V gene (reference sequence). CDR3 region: CSARDLGAGTSGANVLTF.

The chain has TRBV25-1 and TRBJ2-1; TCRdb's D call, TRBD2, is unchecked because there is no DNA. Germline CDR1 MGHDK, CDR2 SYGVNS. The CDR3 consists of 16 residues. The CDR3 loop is CASSAGLTNSYNEQFF.

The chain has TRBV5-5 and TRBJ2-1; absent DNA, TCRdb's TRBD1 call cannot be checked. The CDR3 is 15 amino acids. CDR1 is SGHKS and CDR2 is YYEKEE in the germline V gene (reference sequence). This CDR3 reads CASSLWGEQSNEQFF.

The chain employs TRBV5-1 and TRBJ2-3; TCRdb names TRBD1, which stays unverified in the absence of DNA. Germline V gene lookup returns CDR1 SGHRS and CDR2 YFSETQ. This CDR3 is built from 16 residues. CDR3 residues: CASSSLTGGGTDTQYF. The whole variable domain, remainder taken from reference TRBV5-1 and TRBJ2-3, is KAGVTQTPRYLIKTRGQQVTLSCSPISGHRSVSWYQQTPGQGLQFLFEYFSETQRNKGNFPGRFSGRQFSNSRSEMNVSTLELGDSALYLCASSSLTGGGTDTQYFGPGTRLTVL.

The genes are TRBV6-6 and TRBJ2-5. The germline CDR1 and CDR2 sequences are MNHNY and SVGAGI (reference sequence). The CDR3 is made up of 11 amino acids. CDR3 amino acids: CASSRVQTQYF.

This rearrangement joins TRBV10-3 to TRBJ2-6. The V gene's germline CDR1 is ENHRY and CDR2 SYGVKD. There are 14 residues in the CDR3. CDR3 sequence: CAITDVSGANVLTF.

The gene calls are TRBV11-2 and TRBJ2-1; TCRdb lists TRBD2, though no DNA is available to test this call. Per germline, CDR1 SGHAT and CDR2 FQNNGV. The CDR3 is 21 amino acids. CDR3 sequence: CASSSLKTGTYKREGYNEQFF.

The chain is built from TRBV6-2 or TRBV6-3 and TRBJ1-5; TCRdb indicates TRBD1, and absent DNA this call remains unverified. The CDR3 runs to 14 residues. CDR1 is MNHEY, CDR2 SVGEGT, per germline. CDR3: CASSSGGARQPQHF.

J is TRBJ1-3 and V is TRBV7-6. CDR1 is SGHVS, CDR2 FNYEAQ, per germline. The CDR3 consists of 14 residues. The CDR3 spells CASSPTFSGNTIYF.

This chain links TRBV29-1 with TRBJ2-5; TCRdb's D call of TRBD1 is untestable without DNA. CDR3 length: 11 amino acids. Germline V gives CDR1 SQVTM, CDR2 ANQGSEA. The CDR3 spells CSVEGTFAQYF.

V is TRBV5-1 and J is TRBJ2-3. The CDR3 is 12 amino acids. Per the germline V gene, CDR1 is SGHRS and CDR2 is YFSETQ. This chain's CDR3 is CASSLGTHTQYF.